Listed below are T cell receptor beta chains from one sample, sequenced in a study. TCRdb itself ran the 5' RACE reads through MiXCR, one entry per CDR3 protein. The repertoire has about 55,000 distinct CDR3 sequences, 20% to 25% of them found once; the top ten carry roughly 3.2%. The sequenced material came from tumor-infiltrating Tregs sorted from the breast tumor. All receptors derive from a female donor with breast cancer. CDR3s include the opening cysteine and the closing phenylalanine or tryptophan. The D gene is left open where the match is weak. Rows may omit the clone size; those that give it use once, few, many or a size class.

NA	TRBV28	TRBJ2-3	NA	CAIFRGGTQYF	TGTGCCATCTTCCGAGGAGGTACGCAGTATTTT
many	TRBV4-1	TRBJ2-7	TRBD1	CASSHLGDRGHEQYF	TGCGCCAGCAGCCACCTCGGCGACAGGGGCCACGAGCAGTACTTC
NA	TRBV5-1	TRBJ1-1	NA	CASSEDNMNTEAFF	TGCGCCAGCAGCGAGGATAATATGAACACTGAAGCTTTCTTT
few	TRBV5-1	TRBJ2-2	NA	CASSSFNTGELFF	TGCGCCAGCAGCTCTTTCAACACCGGGGAGCTGTTTTTT
NA	TRBV2	TRBJ2-6	NA	CASRPKLSGANVLTF	TGTGCCAGCAGACCTAAACTATCTGGGGCCAACGTCCTGACTTTC
many	TRBV20-1	TRBJ2-3	NA	CSAAPKTDTQYF	TGCAGTGCCGCCCCTAAAACAGATACGCAGTATTTT
few	TRBV7-3	TRBJ2-3	NA	CASSPQIGGVTDTQYF	TGTGCCAGCAGCCCACAAATCGGGGGAGTCACAGATACGCAGTATTTT
NA	TRBV11-3	TRBJ2-5	NA	CASSNYHRESGQETQYF	TGTGCCAGCAGCAATTACCACCGGGAGTCGGGCCAAGAGACCCAGTACTTC
NA	TRBV5-1	TRBJ2-2	NA	CASSFVQGGAGELFF	TGCGCCAGCAGCTTTGTACAGGGAGGAGCCGGGGAGCTGTTTTTT
few	TRBV18	TRBJ1-5	NA	CASSPGFNQPQHF	TGTGCCAGCTCACCAGGGTTCAATCAGCCCCAGCATTTT
NA	TRBV20-1	TRBJ2-3	NA	CSALNPGAEDTQYF	TGCAGTGCTTTAAACCCCGGCGCCGAGGATACGCAGTATTTT
NA	TRBV7-2	TRBJ1-4	TRBD1	CASSYRQGGEKLFF	TGTGCCAGCAGCTATAGACAGGGAGGTGAAAAACTGTTTTTT
NA	TRBV12-3/TRBV12-4	TRBJ1-3	NA	CASMGRGNTIYF	TGTGCCAGCATGGGCCGCGGAAACACCATATATTTT
once	TRBV20-1	TRBJ1-1	TRBD1	CSAEKTGGGTEAFF	TGCAGTGCAGAAAAAACAGGGGGTGGAACTGAAGCTTTCTTT
NA	TRBV2	TRBJ1-5	NA	CASRRAGNQPQHF	TGTGCCAGCAGACGAGCAGGCAATCAGCCCCAGCATTTT
many	TRBV2	TRBJ1-6	NA	CASRMAFGNSPLHF	TGTGCCAGCAGGATGGCCTTCGGGAATTCACCCCTCCACTTT
many	TRBV4-2	TRBJ2-3	TRBD2	CASSLGAGVGDTQYF	TGTGCCAGCAGCCTAGGAGCGGGAGTCGGTGATACGCAGTATTTT
few	TRBV7-9	TRBJ1-1	NA	CASSQMGTEAFF	TGTGCCAGCAGCCAAATGGGCACTGAAGCTTTCTTT
few	TRBV5-4	TRBJ2-7	NA	CASSPEGGLYSYEQYF	TGTGCCAGCAGCCCAGAGGGGGGGTTATATTCCTACGAGCAGTACTTC
NA	TRBV7-8	TRBJ2-1	NA	CASSWGAGFYEQFF	TGTGCCAGCAGCTGGGGGGCGGGTTTCTATGAGCAGTTCTTC
few	TRBV20-1	TRBJ1-1	NA	CSASTGYTEAFF	TGCAGTGCTAGTACAGGGTACACTGAAGCTTTCTTT
few	TRBV6-5	TRBJ1-1	TRBD1	CASSLQGAYTEAFF	TGTGCCAGCAGTTTACAGGGGGCGTACACTGAAGCTTTCTTT
NA	TRBV5-1	TRBJ1-1	NA	CASSWDYRVEGTVAFF	TGCGCCAGCAGCTGGGATTACAGGGTCGAAGGAACTGTAGCTTTCTTT
NA	TRBV7-2	TRBJ1-1	NA	CASSFQGFGSGAFF	TGTGCCAGCAGCTTCCAGGGTTTCGGGTCTGGAGCTTTCTTT
NA	TRBV20-1	TRBJ2-7	NA	CSARSGGYEQYF	TGCAGTGCTAGGTCTGGCGGCTACGAGCAGTACTTC
many	TRBV15	TRBJ1-5	TRBD1	CATSREDRGLRNQPQHF	TGTGCCACCAGCAGGGAGGACAGGGGGCTTCGCAATCAGCCCCAGCATTTT
NA	TRBV24-1	TRBJ1-3	NA	CACQMKDRSGNTIYF	TGTGCCTGCCAGATGAAGGACAGATCTGGAAACACCATATATTTT
few	TRBV7-2	TRBJ1-4	NA	CASSPSGYVNEKLFF	TGTGCCAGCAGCCCCTCGGGCTACGTTAATGAAAAACTGTTTTTT
many	TRBV11-3	TRBJ2-6	NA	CASSLDRDDSGANVLTF	TGTGCCAGCAGCTTAGATCGGGACGACTCTGGGGCCAACGTCCTGACTTTC
NA	TRBV5-1	TRBJ2-7	NA	CASSLSRHLGYEQYF	TGCGCCAGCAGCTTAAGCCGGCATTTGGGCTACGAGCAGTACTTC
many	TRBV7-2	TRBJ1-2	NA	CASSSYTGTKGYTF	TGTGCCAGCAGCTCTTATACCGGGACAAAGGGCTACACCTTC
NA	TRBV29-1	TRBJ1-2	TRBD1	CSGIAGGAGYTF	TGCAGCGGCATTGCAGGGGGGGCTGGCTACACCTTC
NA	TRBV3-1	TRBJ2-1	NA	CASSHRGPSYNEQFF	TGTGCCAGCAGCCACAGGGGCCCTAGCTACAATGAGCAGTTCTTC
few	TRBV11-2	TRBJ2-3	NA	CASSLEEGGTQYF	TGTGCCAGCAGCTTAGAGGAGGGAGGTACGCAGTATTTT
many	TRBV7-3	TRBJ1-6	NA	CASSLTTHSPLHF	TGTGCCAGCAGCTTAACGACACACTCACCCCTCCACTTT
many	TRBV5-1	TRBJ2-1	NA	CASSLGRQGNNEQFF	TGCGCCAGCAGCTTGGGAAGGCAGGGAAACAATGAGCAGTTCTTC
few	TRBV15	TRBJ2-3	NA	CATSRDYRDTQYF	TGTGCCACCAGCAGAGATTATCGAGATACGCAGTATTTT
NA	TRBV5-6	TRBJ1-4	NA	CASSLRSAEELFF	TGTGCCAGCAGCTTGAGGTCAGCTGAAGAACTGTTTTTT
NA	TRBV5-1	TRBJ2-1	TRBD2	CASSIGLADYNLGEQFF	TGCGCCAGCAGCATCGGACTAGCGGACTACAATTTAGGTGAGCAGTTCTTC
few	TRBV7-3	TRBJ1-2	TRBD1	CASSLGQGSYGYTF	TGTGCCAGCAGCCTAGGACAGGGGTCCTATGGCTACACCTTC
few	TRBV18	TRBJ1-2	NA	CASSGTSLSVVYGYTF	TGTGCCAGCTCCGGGACTAGCCTCTCGGTTGTCTATGGCTACACCTTC
few	TRBV5-5	TRBJ1-1	NA	CASTLTVGVQDTEAFF	TGTGCCAGCACCCTAACTGTCGGGGTGCAGGACACTGAAGCTTTCTTT
few	TRBV3-1	TRBJ2-7	NA	CASSPLGDEQYF	TGTGCCAGCAGCCCGTTAGGTGACGAGCAGTACTTC
NA	TRBV3-1	TRBJ1-4	NA	CASSLDGASNEKLFF	TGTGCCAGCAGCCTCGACGGAGCCTCGAATGAAAAACTGTTTTTT
NA	TRBV6-1	TRBJ1-5	NA	CASSVRTEGNQPQHF	TGTGCCAGCAGTGTAAGGACAGAGGGCAATCAGCCCCAGCATTTT
few	TRBV9	TRBJ2-3	NA	CASSGPGGTDTQYF	TGTGCCAGCAGCGGGCCCGGGGGCACAGATACGCAGTATTTT
NA	TRBV20-1	TRBJ2-7	TRBD2	CGASSGNNYEQYF	TGCGGTGCTAGTAGCGGGAACAACTACGAGCAGTACTTC
NA	TRBV20-1	TRBJ2-6	NA	CSAPSASGANVLTF	TGCAGTGCACCGTCGGCCTCTGGGGCCAACGTCCTGACTTTC
few	TRBV5-1	TRBJ1-1	TRBD1	CASSLTGDTEAFF	TGCGCCAGCAGCTTGACAGGGGACACTGAAGCTTTCTTT
NA	TRBV7-6	TRBJ1-5	NA	CASSTVGQPQHF	TGTGCCAGCAGCACAGTGGGGCAGCCCCAGCATTTT
many	TRBV7-2	TRBJ1-2	NA	CASSLFGSYGYTF	TGTGCCAGCAGCTTATTCGGTTCCTATGGCTACACCTTC
NA	TRBV12-3/TRBV12-4	TRBJ2-5	NA	CTSSLSTAGETQYF	TGTACCAGCAGTTTATCGACTGCCGGAGAGACCCAGTACTTC
NA	TRBV5-6	TRBJ1-5	NA	CASSIGPLENQPQHF	TGTGCCAGCAGCATAGGACCGTTAGAAAATCAGCCCCAGCATTTT
few	TRBV4-1	TRBJ1-2	NA	CASSQAIASYGYTF	TGCGCCAGCAGCCAAGCTATTGCGAGCTATGGCTACACCTTC
few	TRBV5-6	TRBJ1-2	TRBD1	CASRDRGLEGYTF	TGTGCCAGCAGGGACAGGGGGCTTGAGGGCTACACCTTC
NA	TRBV9	TRBJ2-6	NA	CASSVGYSSGANVLTF	TGTGCCAGCAGCGTAGGGTACAGCTCTGGGGCCAACGTCCTGACTTTC
few	TRBV7-2	TRBJ2-7	TRBD2	CASRSRLAAYEQYF	TGTGCCAGCAGGAGTCGCCTAGCGGCCTACGAGCAGTACTTC
NA	TRBV11-2	TRBJ2-7	NA	CASSLEAESSYEQYF	TGTGCCAGCAGCTTAGAAGCGGAGAGCTCCTACGAGCAGTACTTC
few	TRBV30	TRBJ1-1	NA	CAWRGRTMNTEAFF	TGTGCCTGGAGGGGGCGGACAATGAACACTGAAGCTTTCTTT
NA	TRBV18	TRBJ2-1	NA	CASSLGATTNEQFF	TGTGCCAGCTCACTCGGAGCCACGACGAATGAGCAGTTCTTC